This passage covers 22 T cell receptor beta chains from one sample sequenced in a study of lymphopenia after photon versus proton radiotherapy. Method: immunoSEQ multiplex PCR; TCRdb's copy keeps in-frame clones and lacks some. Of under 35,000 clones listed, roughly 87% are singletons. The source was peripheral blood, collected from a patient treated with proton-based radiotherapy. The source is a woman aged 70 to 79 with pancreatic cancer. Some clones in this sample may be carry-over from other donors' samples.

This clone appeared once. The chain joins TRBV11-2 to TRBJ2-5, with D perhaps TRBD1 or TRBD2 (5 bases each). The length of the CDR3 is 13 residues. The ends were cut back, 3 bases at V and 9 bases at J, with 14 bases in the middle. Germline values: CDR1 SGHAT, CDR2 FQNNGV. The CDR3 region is CASSFRGAGAQYF. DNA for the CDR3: TGTGCCAGCAGCTTTAGGGGTGCCGGGGCCCAGTACTTC.

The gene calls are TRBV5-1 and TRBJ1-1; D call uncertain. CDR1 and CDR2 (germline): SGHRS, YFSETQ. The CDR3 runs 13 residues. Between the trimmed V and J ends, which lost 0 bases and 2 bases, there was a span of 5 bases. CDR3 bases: TGCGCCAGCAGCTTGGAAGCAAACACTGAAGCTTTCTTT. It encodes CASSLEANTEAFF. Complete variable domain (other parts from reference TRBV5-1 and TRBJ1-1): KAGVTQTPRYLIKTRGQQVTLSCSPISGHRSVSWYQQTPGQGLQFLFEYFSETQRNKGNFPGRFSGRQFSNSRSEMNVSTLELGDSALYLCASSLEANTEAFFGQGTRLTVV.

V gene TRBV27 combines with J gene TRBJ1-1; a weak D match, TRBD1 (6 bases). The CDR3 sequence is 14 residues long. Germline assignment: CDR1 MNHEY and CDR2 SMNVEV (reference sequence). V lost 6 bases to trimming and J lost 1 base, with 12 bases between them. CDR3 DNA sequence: TGTGCCAGCAGCCTAGGACAGTCGAACACTGAAGCTTTCTTT. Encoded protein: CASSLGQSNTEAFF.

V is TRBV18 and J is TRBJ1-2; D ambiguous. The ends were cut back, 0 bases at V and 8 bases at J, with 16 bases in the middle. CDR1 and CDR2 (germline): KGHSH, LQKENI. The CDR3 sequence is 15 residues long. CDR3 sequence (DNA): TGTGCCAGCTCACCACCGGCAGCACCGAGTTGGGGCTACACCTTC. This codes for CASSPPAAPSWGYTF.

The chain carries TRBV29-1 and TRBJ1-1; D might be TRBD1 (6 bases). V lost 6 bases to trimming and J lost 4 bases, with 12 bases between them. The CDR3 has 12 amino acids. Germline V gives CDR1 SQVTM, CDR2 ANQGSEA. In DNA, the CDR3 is TGCAGCGTCCAACAGGGCGGCACTGAAGCTTTCTTT. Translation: CSVQQGGTEAFF.

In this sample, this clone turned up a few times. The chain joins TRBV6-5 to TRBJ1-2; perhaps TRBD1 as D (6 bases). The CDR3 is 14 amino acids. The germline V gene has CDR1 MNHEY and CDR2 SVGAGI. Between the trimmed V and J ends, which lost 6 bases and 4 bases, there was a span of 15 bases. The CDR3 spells CASSPRQVLYGYTF. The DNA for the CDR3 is TGTGCCAGCAGCCCCCGACAGGTCCTCTATGGCTACACCTTC.

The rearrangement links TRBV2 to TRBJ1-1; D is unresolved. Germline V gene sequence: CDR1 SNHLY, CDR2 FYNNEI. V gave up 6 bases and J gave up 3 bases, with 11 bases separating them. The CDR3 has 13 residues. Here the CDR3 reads CASRREGYTEAFF. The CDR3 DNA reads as TGTGCCAGCAGAAGAGAGGGTTACACTGAAGCTTTCTTT.

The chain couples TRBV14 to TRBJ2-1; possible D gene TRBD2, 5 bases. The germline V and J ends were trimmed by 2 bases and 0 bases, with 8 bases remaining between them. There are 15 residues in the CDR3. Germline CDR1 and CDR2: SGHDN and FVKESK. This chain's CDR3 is CASSQLGSSYNEQFF. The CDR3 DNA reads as TGTGCCAGCAGCCAACTAGGGAGCTCCTACAATGAGCAGTTCTTC.

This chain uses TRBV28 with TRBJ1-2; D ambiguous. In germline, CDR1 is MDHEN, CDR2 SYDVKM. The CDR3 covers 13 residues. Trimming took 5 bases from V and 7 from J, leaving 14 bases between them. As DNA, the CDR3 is TGTGCCAGCAGTCCCGGCAGGACCCTTGGCTACACCTTC. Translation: CASSPGRTLGYTF.

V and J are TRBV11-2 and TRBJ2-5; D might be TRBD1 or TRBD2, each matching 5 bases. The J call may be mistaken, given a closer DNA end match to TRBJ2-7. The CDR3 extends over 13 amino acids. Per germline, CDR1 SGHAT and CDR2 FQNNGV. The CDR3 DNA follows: TGTGCCAGCAGCCCGGGACCCTCCTACGAGCAGTACTTC. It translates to CASSPGPSYEQYF.

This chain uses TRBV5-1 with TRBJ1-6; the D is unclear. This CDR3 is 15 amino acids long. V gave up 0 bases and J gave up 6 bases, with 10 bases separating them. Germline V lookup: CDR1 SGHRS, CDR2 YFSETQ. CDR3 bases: TGCGCCAGCAGCTTGGCGCGGGAGGGTAATTCACCCCTCCACTTT. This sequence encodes CASSLAREGNSPLHF.

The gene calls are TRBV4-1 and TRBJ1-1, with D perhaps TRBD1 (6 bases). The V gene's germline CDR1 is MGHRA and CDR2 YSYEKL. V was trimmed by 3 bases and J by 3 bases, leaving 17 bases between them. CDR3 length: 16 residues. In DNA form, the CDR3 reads TGCGCCAGCAGCCATTCGCCCGCAGGGGTTTACACTGAAGCTTTCTTT. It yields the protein CASSHSPAGVYTEAFF.

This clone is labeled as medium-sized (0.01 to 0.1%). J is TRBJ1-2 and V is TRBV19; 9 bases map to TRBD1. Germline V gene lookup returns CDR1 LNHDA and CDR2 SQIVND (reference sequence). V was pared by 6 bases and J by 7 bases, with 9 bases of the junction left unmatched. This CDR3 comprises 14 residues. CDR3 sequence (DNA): TGTGCCAGTAGAACTACAGGGGGCGCGGGTGGCTACACCTTC. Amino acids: CASRTTGGAGGYTF. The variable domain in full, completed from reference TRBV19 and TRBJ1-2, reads DGGITQSPKYLFRKEGQNVTLSCEQNLNHDAMYWYRQDPGQGLRLIYYSQIVNDFQKGDIAEGYSVSREKKESFPLTVTSAQKNPTAFYLCASRTTGGAGGYTFGSGTRLTVV.

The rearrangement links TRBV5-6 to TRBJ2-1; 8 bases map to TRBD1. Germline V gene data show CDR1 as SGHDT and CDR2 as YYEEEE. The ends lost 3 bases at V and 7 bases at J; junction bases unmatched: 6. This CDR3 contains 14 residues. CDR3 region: CASSSDRVWNEQFF. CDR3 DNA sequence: TGTGCCAGCAGCTCGGACAGGGTATGGAATGAGCAGTTCTTC. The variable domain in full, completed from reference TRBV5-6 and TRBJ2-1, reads DAGVTQSPTHLIKTRGQQVTLRCSPKSGHDTVSWYQQALGQGPQFIFQYYEEEERQRGNFPDRFSGHQFPNYSSELNVNALLLGDSALYLCASSSDRVWNEQFFGPGTRLTVL.

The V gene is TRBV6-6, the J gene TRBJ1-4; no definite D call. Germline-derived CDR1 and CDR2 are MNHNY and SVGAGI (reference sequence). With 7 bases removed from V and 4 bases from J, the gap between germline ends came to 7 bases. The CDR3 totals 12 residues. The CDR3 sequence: CASKRINEKLFF. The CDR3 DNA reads TGTGCCAGCAAACGGATTAATGAAAAACTGTTTTTT.

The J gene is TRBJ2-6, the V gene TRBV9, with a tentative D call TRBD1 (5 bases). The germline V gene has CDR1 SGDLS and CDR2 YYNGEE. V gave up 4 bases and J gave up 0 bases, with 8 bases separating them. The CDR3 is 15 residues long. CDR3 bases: TGTGCCAGCAGCTTCGACAGCTCTGGGGCCAACGTCCTGACTTTC. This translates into CASSFDSSGANVLTF.

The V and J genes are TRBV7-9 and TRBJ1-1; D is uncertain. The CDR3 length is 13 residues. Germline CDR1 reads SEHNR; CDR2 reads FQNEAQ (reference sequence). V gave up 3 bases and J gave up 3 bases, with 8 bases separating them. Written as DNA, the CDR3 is TGTGCCAGCAGCTTTCAGAGGGACACTGAAGCTTTCTTT. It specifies CASSFQRDTEAFF.

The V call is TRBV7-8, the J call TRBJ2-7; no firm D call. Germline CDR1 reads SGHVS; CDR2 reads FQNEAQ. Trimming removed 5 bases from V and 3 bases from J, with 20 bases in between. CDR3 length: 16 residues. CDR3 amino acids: CASSEYQARLGYEQYF. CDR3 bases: TGTGCCAGCAGCGAGTACCAGGCGCGGTTGGGCTACGAGCAGTACTTC.

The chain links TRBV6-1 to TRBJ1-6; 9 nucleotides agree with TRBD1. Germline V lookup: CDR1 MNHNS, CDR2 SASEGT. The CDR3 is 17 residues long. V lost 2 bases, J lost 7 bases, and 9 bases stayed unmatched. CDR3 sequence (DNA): TGTGCCAGCAGTGAAAGGGGGACAGGGATTTCGAATTCACCCCTCCACTTT. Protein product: CASSERGTGISNSPLHF.

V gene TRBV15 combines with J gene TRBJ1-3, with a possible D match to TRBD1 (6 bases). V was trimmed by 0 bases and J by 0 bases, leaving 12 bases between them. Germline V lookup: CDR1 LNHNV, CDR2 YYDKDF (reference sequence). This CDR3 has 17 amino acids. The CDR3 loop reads CATSRDPGAYSGNTIYF. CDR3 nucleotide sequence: TGTGCCACCAGCAGAGATCCAGGGGCCTACTCTGGAAACACCATATATTTT.

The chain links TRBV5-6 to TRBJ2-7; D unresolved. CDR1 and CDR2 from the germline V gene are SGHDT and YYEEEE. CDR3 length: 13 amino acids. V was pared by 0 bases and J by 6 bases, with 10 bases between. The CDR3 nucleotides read TGTGCCAGCAGCTTGGGTTTCAGGCTCGAGCAGTACTTC. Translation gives CASSLGFRLEQYF. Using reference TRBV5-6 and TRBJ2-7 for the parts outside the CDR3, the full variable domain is DAGVTQSPTHLIKTRGQQVTLRCSPKSGHDTVSWYQQALGQGPQFIFQYYEEEERQRGNFPDRFSGHQFPNYSSELNVNALLLGDSALYLCASSLGFRLEQYFGPGTRLTVT.

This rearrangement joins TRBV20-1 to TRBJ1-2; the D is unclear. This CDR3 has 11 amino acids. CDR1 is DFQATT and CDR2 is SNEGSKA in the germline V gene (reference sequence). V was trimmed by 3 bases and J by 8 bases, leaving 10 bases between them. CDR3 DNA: TGCAGTGCTAGCGCAGACGGCGGCTACACCTTC. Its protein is CSASADGGYTF.